The clone carrying this TCR beta chain has ten or more counts. The data were obtained in a study of T cells in Graves' hyperthyroidism and ophthalmopathy. There were TCR beta CDR3 regions amplified from RNA transcripts. The HTBI set primed first-round TCR CDR3 RT-PCR. One entry per CDR3 protein, called by TCRdb with MiXCR from the multiplex PCR reads. The data contain roughly 350,000 distinct CDR3 sequences, more than 11% of them singletons. This CDR3 region has 19 residues. Germline V CDR1 and CDR2: SEHNR, FQNEAQ (reference sequence). Trimming at V came to 3 bases and at J to 4 bases, leaving 11 bases not matched to a gene.

The specimen was blood. This chain links TRBV7-9 with TRBJ2-2; TRBD2 matches at 13 bases. This TCR was sampled from a woman in her 30s with Graves' hyperthyroidism. The CDR3 here is CASSLVGTSGKLPTGELFF. CDR3 nucleotides: TGTGCCAGCAGCTTGGTTGGGACTAGCGGGAAGCTCCCCACCGGGGAGCTGTTTTTT.